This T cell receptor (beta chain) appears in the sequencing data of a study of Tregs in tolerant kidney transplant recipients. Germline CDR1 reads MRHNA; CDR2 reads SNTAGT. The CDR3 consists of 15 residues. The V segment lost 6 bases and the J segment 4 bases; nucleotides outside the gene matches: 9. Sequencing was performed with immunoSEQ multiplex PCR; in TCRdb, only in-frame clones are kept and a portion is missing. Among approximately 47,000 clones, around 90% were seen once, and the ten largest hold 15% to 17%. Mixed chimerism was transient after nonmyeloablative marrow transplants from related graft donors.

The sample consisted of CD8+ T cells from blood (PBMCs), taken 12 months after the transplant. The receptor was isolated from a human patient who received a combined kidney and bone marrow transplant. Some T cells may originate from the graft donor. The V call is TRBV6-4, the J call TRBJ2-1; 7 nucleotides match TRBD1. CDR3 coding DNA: TGTGCCAGCAGCCGGACAGGAGCCACATACAATGAGCAGTTCTTC. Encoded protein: CASSRTGATYNEQFF.